The T cell receptor beta chain under discussion was sequenced for a study of PD-1 blockade in classical Hodgkin lymphoma. Relapse after autologous stem cell transplantation occurred in every patient, and brentuximab vedotin exposure varied. Classification of best responses gave complete response, partial response or progressive disease. Generated by immunoSEQ multiplex PCR, the TCRdb table keeps only in-frame clones and is missing some. The data show 45,000 to 55,000 clones, roughly 73% seen once. Concerning this clone itself: Its target is not known.

Study-level points and caveats: Healthy donors reportedly exceeded newly diagnosed patients in baseline TCR diversity. In CD4+ cells, TCR diversity went up significantly by C4D1, but in CD8+ cells it did not. Complete responders started with a diversity level that resembled newly diagnosed patients at baseline.

CDR1 and CDR2 (germline): MNHEY, SVGAGI. The CDR3 has 14 amino acids. Deletions cut 11 bases from V and 0 bases from J, with 16 bases between. The chain is built from TRBV6-5 and TRBJ1-1; a possible D gene is TRBD1 (5 bases). The TCR originated in a human donor with classical Hodgkin lymphoma. Source: peripheral blood mononuclear cells (PBMCs), taken before the second cycle of nivolumab. The CDR3 DNA sequence: TGTGCCGCCTGGGACCCTCGCGTGAACACTGAAGCTTTCTTT. This gives the protein CAAWDPRVNTEAFF.